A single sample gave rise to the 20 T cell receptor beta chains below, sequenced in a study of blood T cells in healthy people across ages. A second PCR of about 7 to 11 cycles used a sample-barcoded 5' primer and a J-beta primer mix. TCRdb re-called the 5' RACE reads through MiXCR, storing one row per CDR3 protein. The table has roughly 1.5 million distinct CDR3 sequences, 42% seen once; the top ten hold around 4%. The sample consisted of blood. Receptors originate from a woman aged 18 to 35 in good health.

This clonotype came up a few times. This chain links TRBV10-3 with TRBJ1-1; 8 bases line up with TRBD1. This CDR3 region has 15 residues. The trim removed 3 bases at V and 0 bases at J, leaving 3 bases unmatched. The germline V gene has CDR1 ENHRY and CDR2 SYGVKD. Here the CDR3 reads CAISDPGGLNTEAFF. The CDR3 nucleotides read TGTGCCATCAGTGACCCAGGGGGCTTGAACACTGAAGCTTTCTTT.

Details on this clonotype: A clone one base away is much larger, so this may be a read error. In DNA, the CDR3 is TGTGCCATCAGTGAGCCTGGACAGGTTAGCTATGGCTACACCTTC. Its translation: CAISEPGQVSYGYTF. This chain connects TRBV10-3 to TRBJ1-2; the match to TRBD1 covers 7 bases. CDR3 size: 15 residues. J lost 4 bases, V lost 2 bases, and 7 bases had no gene match. The germline CDR1 and CDR2 sequences are ENHRY and SYGVKD.

The CDR3 reads CASSSWTGDETQYF. Written as DNA, the CDR3 is TGTGCCAGCAGCTCCTGGACAGGGGACGAGACCCAGTACTTC. V is TRBV7-9 and J is TRBJ2-5; the match to TRBD1 covers 9 bases. The CDR3 is 14 amino acids. Germline trimming cut 4 bases from V and 5 bases from J; bases unmatched to any gene: 5. Germline V gene sequence: CDR1 SEHNR, CDR2 FQNEAQ (reference sequence).

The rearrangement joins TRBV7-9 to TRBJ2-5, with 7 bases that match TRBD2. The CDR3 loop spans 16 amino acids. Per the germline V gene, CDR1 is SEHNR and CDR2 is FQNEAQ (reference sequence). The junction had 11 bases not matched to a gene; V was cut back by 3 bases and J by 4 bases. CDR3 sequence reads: CASSFPLAEVGETQYF. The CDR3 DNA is TGTGCCAGCAGCTTCCCTCTAGCGGAGGTCGGAGAGACCCAGTACTTC.

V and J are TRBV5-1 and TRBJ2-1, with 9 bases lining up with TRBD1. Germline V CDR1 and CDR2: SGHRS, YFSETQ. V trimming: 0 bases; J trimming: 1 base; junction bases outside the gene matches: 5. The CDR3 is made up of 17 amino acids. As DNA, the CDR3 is TGCGCCAGCAGCTTGGACCCGGGACAGGGTTCCTACAATGAGCAGTTCTTC. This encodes CASSLDPGQGSYNEQFF.

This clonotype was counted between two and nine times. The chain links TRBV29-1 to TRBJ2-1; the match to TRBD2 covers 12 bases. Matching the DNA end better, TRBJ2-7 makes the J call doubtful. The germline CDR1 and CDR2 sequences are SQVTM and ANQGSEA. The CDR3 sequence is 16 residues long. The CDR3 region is CSARTSGAFSYNEQYF. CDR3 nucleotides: TGCAGCGCTAGGACTAGCGGGGCGTTCTCCTACAATGAGCAGTACTTC.

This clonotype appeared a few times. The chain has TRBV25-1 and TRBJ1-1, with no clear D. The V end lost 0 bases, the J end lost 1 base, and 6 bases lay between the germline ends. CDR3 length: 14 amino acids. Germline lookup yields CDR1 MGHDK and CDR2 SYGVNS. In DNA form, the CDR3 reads TGTGCCAGCAGTGAATACCCTGGGAACACTGAAGCTTTCTTT. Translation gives CASSEYPGNTEAFF.

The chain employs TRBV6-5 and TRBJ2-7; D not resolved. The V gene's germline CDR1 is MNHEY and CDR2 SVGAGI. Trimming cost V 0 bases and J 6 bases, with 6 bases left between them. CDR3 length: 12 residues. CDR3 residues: CASSYSVGEQYF. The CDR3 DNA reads TGTGCCAGCAGTTACTCGGTAGGCGAGCAGTACTTC.

CDR3 residues: CASSPTGTGIHTDTQYF. The CDR3 DNA follows: TGTGCCAGCTCACCAACGGGCACGGGAATCCACACAGATACGCAGTATTTT. The rearrangement links TRBV18 to TRBJ2-3, with D possibly matching TRBD2 (5 bases). This CDR3 has 17 amino acids. The V gene lost 2 bases and the J gene lost 2 bases, with 17 bases spanning the gap. Germline CDR1 and CDR2: KGHSH and LQKENI.

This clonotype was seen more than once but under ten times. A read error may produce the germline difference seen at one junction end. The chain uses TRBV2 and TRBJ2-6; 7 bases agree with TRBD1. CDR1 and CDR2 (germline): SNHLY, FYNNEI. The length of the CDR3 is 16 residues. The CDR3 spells CASNEAGGSGANVLTF. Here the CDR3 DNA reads TGTGCCAGCAATGAAGCAGGGGGCTCTGGGGCCAACGTCCTGACTTTC.

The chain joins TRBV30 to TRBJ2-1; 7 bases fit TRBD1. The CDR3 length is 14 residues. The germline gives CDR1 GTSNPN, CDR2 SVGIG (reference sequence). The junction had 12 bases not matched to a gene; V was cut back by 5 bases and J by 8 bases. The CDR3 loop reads CAWATGTAKDEQFF. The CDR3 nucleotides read TGTGCCTGGGCCACCGGGACAGCTAAGGATGAGCAGTTCTTC. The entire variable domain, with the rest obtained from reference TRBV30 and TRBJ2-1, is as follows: SQTIHQWPATLVQPVGSPLSLECTVEGTSNPNLYWYRQAAGRGLQLLFYSVGIGQISSEVPQNLSASRPQDRQFILSSKKLLLSDSGFYLCAWATGTAKDEQFFGPGTRLTVL.

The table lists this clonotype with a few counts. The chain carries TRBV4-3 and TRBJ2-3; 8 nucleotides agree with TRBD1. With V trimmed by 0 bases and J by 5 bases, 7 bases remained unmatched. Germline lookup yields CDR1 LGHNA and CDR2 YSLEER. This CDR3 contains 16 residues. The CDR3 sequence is CASSQDSQGAGDTQYF. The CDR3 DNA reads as TGCGCCAGCAGCCAAGATAGTCAGGGGGCCGGAGATACGCAGTATTTT.

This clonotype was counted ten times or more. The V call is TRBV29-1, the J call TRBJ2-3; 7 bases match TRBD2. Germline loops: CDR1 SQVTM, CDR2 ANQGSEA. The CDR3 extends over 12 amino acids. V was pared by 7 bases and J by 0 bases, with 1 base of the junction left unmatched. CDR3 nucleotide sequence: TGCAGCGATAGCGGGAGCACAGATACGCAGTATTTT. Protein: CSDSGSTDTQYF.

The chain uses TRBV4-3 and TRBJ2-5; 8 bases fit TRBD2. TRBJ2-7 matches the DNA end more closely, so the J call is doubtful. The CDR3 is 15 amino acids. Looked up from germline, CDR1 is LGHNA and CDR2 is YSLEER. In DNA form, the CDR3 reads TGCGCCAGCAGCCCACTCAGCGGGAGTGGGTACGAGCAGTACTTC. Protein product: CASSPLSGSGYEQYF.

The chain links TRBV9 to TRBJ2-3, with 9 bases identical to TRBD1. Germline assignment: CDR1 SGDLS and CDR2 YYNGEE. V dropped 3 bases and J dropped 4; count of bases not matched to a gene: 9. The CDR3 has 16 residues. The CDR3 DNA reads TGTGCCAGCAGCGCCGGACAGGGGTTCGTATCAGATACGCAGTATTTT. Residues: CASSAGQGFVSDTQYF.

The CDR3 here is CASSPRTGGYNSPLHF. In nucleotides, the CDR3 is TGTGCCAGCAGCCCGAGGACAGGGGGCTATAATTCACCCCTCCACTTT. The gene calls are TRBV7-8 and TRBJ1-6; 10 bases map to TRBD1. V gave up 5 bases and J gave up 3 bases; unmatched junction bases: 4. CDR3 length equals 16 residues. Looked up from germline, CDR1 is SGHVS and CDR2 is FQNEAQ.

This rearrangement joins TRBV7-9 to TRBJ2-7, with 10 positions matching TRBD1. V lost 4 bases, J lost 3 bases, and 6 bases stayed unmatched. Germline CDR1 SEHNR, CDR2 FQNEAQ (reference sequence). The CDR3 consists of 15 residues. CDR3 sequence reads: CASSSTGTGDYEQYF. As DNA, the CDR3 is TGTGCCAGCAGCTCTACCGGGACAGGGGACTACGAGCAGTACTTC.

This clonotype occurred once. In nucleotides, the CDR3 is TGTGCCAGCAGTTACTCGAAAGGAGCGGCGGACTACAATGAGCAGTTCTTC. This translates into CASSYSKGAADYNEQFF. This chain uses TRBV6-5 with TRBJ2-1, with a weak D call TRBD2 (5 bases). Deletions cut 0 bases from V and 3 bases from J, with 15 bases between. The CDR3 has 17 residues. Germline lookup yields CDR1 MNHEY and CDR2 SVGAGI.

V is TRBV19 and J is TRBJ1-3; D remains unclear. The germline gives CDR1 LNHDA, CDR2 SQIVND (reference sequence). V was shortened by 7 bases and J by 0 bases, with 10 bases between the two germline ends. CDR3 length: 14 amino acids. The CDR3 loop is CASTPVDSGNTIYF. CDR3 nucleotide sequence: TGTGCCAGTACTCCTGTGGACTCTGGAAACACCATATATTTT.

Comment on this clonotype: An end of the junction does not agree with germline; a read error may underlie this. The CDR3 region is CSARDRRVKLYDQYF. CDR3 bases: TGCAGTGCTAGAGATCGGAGGGTTAAGCTCTACGATCAGTACTTC. V gene TRBV20-1 combines with J gene TRBJ2-7; possibly TRBD2 for D (6 bases). The V gene's germline CDR1 is DFQATT and CDR2 SNEGSKA (reference sequence). The CDR3 consists of 15 residues.